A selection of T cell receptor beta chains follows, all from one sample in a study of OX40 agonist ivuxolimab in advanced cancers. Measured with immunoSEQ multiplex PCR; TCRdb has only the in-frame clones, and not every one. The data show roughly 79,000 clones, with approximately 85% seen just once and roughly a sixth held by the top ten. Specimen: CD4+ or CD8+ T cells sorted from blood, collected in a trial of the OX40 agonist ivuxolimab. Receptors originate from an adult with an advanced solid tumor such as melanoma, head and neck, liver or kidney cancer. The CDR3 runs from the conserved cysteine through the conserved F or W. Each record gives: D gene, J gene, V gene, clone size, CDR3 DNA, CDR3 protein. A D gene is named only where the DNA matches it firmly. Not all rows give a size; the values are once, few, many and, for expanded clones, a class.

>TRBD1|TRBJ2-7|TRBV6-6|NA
TGTGCCAGCAGTTACTCGGGGACAGACGAGCAGTACTTC
CASSYSGTDEQYF
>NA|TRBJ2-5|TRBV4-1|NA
TGCGCCAGCAGCCAAGATCTGAGGGGAGTAGAGACCCAGTACTTC
CASSQDLRGVETQYF
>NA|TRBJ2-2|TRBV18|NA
TGTGCCAGCTCCGGCGCTGGCAGTCCCGGGGAGCTGTTTTTT
CASSGAGSPGELFF
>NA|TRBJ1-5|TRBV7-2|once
TGTGCCAGCAGCCCAGCGGGGGGGAGTAATCAGCCCCAGCATTTT
CASSPAGGSNQPQHF
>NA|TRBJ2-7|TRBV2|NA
TGTGCCAGCATCCAGGGGTGGTCGGACTACGAGCAGTACTTC
CASIQGWSDYEQYF
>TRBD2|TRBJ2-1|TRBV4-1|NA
TGCGCCAGCAGCCAAGATAGGGCTAGCGGGAGGGCCCGGGAGTTCTTC
CASSQDRASGRAREFF
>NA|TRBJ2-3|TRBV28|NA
TGTGCCAGCGGCCTGGTGGTCACAGATACGCAGTATTTT
CASGLVVTDTQYF
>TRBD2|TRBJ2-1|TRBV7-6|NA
TGTGCCAGCGGGATCGGCGGGAGTTCCTACAATGAGCAGTTCTTC
CASGIGGSSYNEQFF
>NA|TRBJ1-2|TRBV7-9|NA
TGTGCCAGCAGCTTAGCGATGGCAGGCTATGGCTACACCTTC
CASSLAMAGYGYTF
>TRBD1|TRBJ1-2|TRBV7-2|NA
TGTGCCAGCAGCCAAGGGGCAGGGGGCTATGGCTACACCTTC
CASSQGAGGYGYTF
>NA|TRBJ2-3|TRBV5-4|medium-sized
TGTGCCAGCAGCCCATACGTTAGCACAGATACGCAGTATTTT
CASSPYVSTDTQYF
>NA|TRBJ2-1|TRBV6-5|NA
TGTGCCAGCAGTTACGGTGCGAGAGAGCAGTTCTTC
CASSYGAREQFF
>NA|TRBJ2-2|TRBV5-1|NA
TGCGCCAGCAGCGGGCAGGGGTACACCGGGGAGCTGTTTTTT
CASSGQGYTGELFF
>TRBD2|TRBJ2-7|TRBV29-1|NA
TGCAGCGTTGTGAAGAGCGGGACCTACGAGCAGTACTTC
CSVVKSGTYEQYF
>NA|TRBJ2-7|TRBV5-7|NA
TGTGCCAGCAGCATCCGGGACATTTACTACGAGCAGTACTTC
CASSIRDIYYEQYF
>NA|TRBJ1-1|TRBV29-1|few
TGCAGCGTTGTATTTCAGGTTGAAGCTTTCTTT
CSVVFQVEAFF
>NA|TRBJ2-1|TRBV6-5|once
TGTGCCAGCAGTTACCGGGACGGGTACAATGAGCAGTTCTTC
CASSYRDGYNEQFF
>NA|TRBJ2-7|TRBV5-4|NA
TGTGCCAGCAGCGCAGTGCCACTAGCTGGTTCCGAGCAGTACTTC
CASSAVPLAGSEQYF
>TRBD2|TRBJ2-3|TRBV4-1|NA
TGCGCCAGCAGCCGACAAACCATAGCGGGAGGGCCCCTCTCTACAGATACGCAGTATTTT
CASSRQTIAGGPLSTDTQYF
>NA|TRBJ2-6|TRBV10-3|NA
TGTGCCATCAGTGTTACGGACGTAAGGGAAGTCTCTGGGGCCAACGTCCTGACTTTC
CAISVTDVREVSGANVLTF
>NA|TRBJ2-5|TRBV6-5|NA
TGTGCCACGACGCGCCAAGAGACCCAGTACTTC
CATTRQETQYF
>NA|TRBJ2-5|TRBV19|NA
TGTGCCAGTAGACCAAAAGGCCAAGAGACCCAGTACTTC
CASRPKGQETQYF
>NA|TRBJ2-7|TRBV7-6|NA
TGTGCCAGCAGCTTAGCAGGAGCCGAGCAGTACTTC
CASSLAGAEQYF
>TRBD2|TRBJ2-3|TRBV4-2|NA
TGTGCCAGCAGCCAGCCTAGCGGGAGTGGAGATACGCAGTATTTT
CASSQPSGSGDTQYF
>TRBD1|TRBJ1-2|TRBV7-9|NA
TGTGCCAGCAGCTCACAGGGGGCGATCGATGGCTACACCTTC
CASSSQGAIDGYTF
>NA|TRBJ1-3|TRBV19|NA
TGTGCCAGTAATACGGGACACGGGGACTCTGGAAACACCATATATTTT
CASNTGHGDSGNTIYF